These T cell receptor beta chains were read from a single sample in a study of cytomegalovirus exposure and HLA in healthy donors. Assay: immunoSEQ multiplex PCR; the TCRdb copy retains only in-frame clones and omits some. The profile shows around 100,000 clones, 70% of them singletons. The material sequenced was PBMCs. These receptors came from a man younger than 45 in good health and CMV-seropositive. The CDR3 runs from the conserved cysteine through the conserved F or W.

V gene: TRBV7-9
CDR3 protein: CASSLVSASINQPQHF

V gene: TRBV6-5
CDR3 protein: CASSRDREYGYTF

V gene: TRBV2
CDR3 protein: CASSEASTGFRNSNQPQHF

V gene: TRBV5-1
CDR3 protein: CASSLAPEQGAGMNTEAFF

V gene: TRBV29-1
CDR3 protein: CSVGGRPLAEAFF

V gene: TRBV25-1
CDR3 protein: CASSERFSRGQETQYF

V gene: TRBV13
CDR3 protein: CASSSPGTADANTGELFF

V gene: TRBV29-1
CDR3 protein: CSVGRTDVSTEAFF

V gene: TRBV5-6
CDR3 protein: CASSSPRKGIEGDTF

V gene: TRBV5-1
CDR3 protein: CASGLVGTGGLMNTEAFF

V gene: TRBV29-1
CDR3 protein: CSVGMTVNTGELFF

V gene: TRBV14
CDR3 protein: CASSPSGRTDTQYF

V gene: TRBV28
CDR3 protein: CASSARERGNTIYF

V gene: TRBV5-1
CDR3 protein: CASSLGQGNSPLHF

V gene: TRBV5-4
CDR3 protein: CASSFFRGVEEQYF

V gene: TRBV5-1
CDR3 protein: CAAREIAGDLYNEQFF

V gene: TRBV25-1
CDR3 protein: CASSEYKGGAWYEQFF

V gene: TRBV29-1
CDR3 protein: CSVVADRATNYGYTF

V gene: TRBV6-6
CDR3 protein: CASSSSEVNTGELFF

V gene: TRBV5-1
CDR3 protein: CASSGAGQGGTEAFF

V gene: TRBV7-8
CDR3 protein: CASSPQTGVSYNEQFF

V gene: TRBV4-3
CDR3 protein: CASSQGIAGSSYNEQFF

V gene: TRBV5-5
CDR3 protein: CASSRTTDGGQPQHF

V gene: TRBV28
CDR3 protein: CASSKPRDRIQETQYF

V gene: TRBV9
CDR3 protein: CASSEGGGPLYEQYF

V gene: TRBV10-3
CDR3 protein: CAIKKQGAKTYNEQFF

V gene: TRBV5-1
CDR3 protein: CASSLDFETQYF

V gene: TRBV7-2
CDR3 protein: CASSLVLSGNTIYF

V gene: TRBV9
CDR3 protein: CASSVGGVVSNEKLFF

V gene: TRBV4-1
CDR3 protein: CASSQILAGGPAGEQFF

V gene: TRBV19
CDR3 protein: CASSPPGGSNTEAFF

V gene: TRBV27
CDR3 protein: CASRQGPRSADTQYF

V gene: TRBV18
CDR3 protein: CASSPSSREAFF

V gene: TRBV5-1
CDR3 protein: CASSSSGTDYEQYF

V gene: TRBV7-6
CDR3 protein: CASSPPGGTEAFF

V gene: TRBV2
CDR3 protein: CASSLALSSGGSDTQYF

V gene: TRBV9
CDR3 protein: CASSTQPQAGGPYGYTF

V gene: TRBV7-2
CDR3 protein: CASSRQVGTDTQYF

V gene: TRBV29-1
CDR3 protein: CSARTGGTEAFF

V gene: TRBV28
CDR3 protein: CASSSPSGGSGTF

V gene: TRBV21-1
CDR3 protein: CASSKEESGGLGGYTF

V gene: TRBV29-1
CDR3 protein: CSVSDSSGNTIYF

V gene: TRBV27
CDR3 protein: CASSRDLQGNYGYTF

V gene: TRBV5-6
CDR3 protein: CASSLTLGLNGYTF

V gene: TRBV5-1
CDR3 protein: CASSFEVGGNEKLFF

V gene: TRBV27
CDR3 protein: CASSPTPSGNYGYTF

V gene: TRBV5-1
CDR3 protein: CASSRRGQTEAFF

V gene: TRBV6-1
CDR3 protein: CASSEEGGGTYNEQFF

V gene: TRBV13
CDR3 protein: CASSQGNGADTQYF

V gene: TRBV7-9
CDR3 protein: CASSLKQGWAFF

V gene: TRBV5-1
CDR3 protein: CASSPDRLKDGYTF

V gene: TRBV11-2
CDR3 protein: CASSLTGKTEAFF